This T cell receptor (beta chain) was recovered during a study of early T cells in non-severe SARS-CoV-2 infection. Across the study: Chains from this unsorted whole-blood bulk RNA could not be paired.

On this clonotype itself: Its matching antigen is unknown.

Unique molecular identifiers were affixed to single, distinct cDNA molecules. Via MiXCR, TCRdb re-called the 5' RACE reads, giving one row per CDR3 protein. Altogether more than 90,000 distinct CDR3 sequences are present, around 14% being singletons, with the ten largest covering 2% to 2.5%. Regarding the study as a whole: There was a bias toward anti-spike CD8 responses in VDJdb matching, which missed private and CD4 specificities.

Trimming stripped 6 bases from V and 5 bases from J, with 5 bases between. This CDR3 has 10 amino acids. Per the germline V gene, CDR1 is SQVTM and CDR2 is ANQGSEA. V is TRBV29-1 and J is TRBJ2-1; D gene unclear. This sequence originates from an adult who was a healthcare worker with PCR-confirmed SARS-CoV-2 infection or an uninfected control (not recorded which). Sequencing was done on a sample of whole blood. The CDR3 nucleotides are TGCAGCGTCCGGGACAATGAGCAGTTCTTC. It translates to CSVRDNEQFF.